This T cell receptor beta chain was documented in a study of T-cell memory formation after mild COVID-19. With regard to this clonotype: Its antigen is undetermined.

The V gene lost 4 bases and the J gene lost 1 base, with 10 bases spanning the gap. The CDR3 contains 15 residues. Study-wide findings and caveats: CD4+ clones that contracted lay mainly in CM and EM; CD8+ ones lay in EMRA. Day 15 to 85 contracting clones showed balanced CD4/CD8; later expanders leaned CD4+.

With constant-segment primers, 5'RACE yielded cDNA libraries of TCR alpha and TCR beta that carried sample barcodes and UMIs. TCRdb re-called the 5' RACE reads with MiXCR, one entry per CDR3 protein. The sample includes about 470,000 distinct CDR3 sequences, about 20% seen only once; the top ten take 9% to 15%. The TCR originated in an adult woman who had mild COVID-19 (a few samples of this study predate the infection). Cell type and time point are not known. Sequencing input: PBMCs or a T cell subset sorted from them (not recorded which). The gene calls are TRBV12-3 or TRBV12-4 and TRBJ2-2, with D perhaps TRBD1 (6 bases). This CDR3 is CASSWGTQNTGELFF. For the CDR3, the DNA is TGTGCCAGCAGTTGGGGGACACAGAACACCGGGGAGCTGTTTTTT.